The 16 T cell receptor beta chains below were found in one sample sequenced in a study of CD8+ T cells in alopecia areata. cDNA reverse transcribed from extracted RNA served as the sequencing template. Assay used: immunoSEQ multiplex PCR; TCRdb lists only in-frame clones, some missing. Of roughly 140,000 clones listed, roughly 80% are singletons. Described treatment: oral pan-JAK inhibitor, 5-10 mg twice daily. This sample comprised CD8+ T cells sorted from blood, obtained at week 4, from a patient treated with tofacitinib. These receptors all come from a human donor with alopecia areata.

The chain employs TRBV9 and TRBJ2-5; D unclear. The assigned J gene may be wrong: the sequence end matches TRBJ2-7 better. Germline V gene sequence: CDR1 SGDLS, CDR2 YYNGEE. The CDR3 loop spans 11 amino acids. CDR3 sequence: CASSSDYEQYF. The CDR3 region has the DNA TGTGCCAGCAGCTCCGACTACGAGCAGTACTTC.

This chain connects TRBV4-3 to TRBJ1-6, with D unresolved. CDR1 LGHNA and CDR2 YSLEER come from the germline V gene. Between the trimmed V and J ends, which lost 0 bases and 6 bases, there was a span of 9 bases. The CDR3 has 15 amino acids. The CDR3 sequence is CASSQDSDRNSPLHF. CDR3 nucleotide sequence: TGCGCCAGCAGCCAAGATTCGGACCGTAATTCACCCCTCCACTTT.

This clone was seen only a few times. CDR3: CSVVFPGSTRYEQYF. CDR3 sequence (DNA): TGCAGCGTTGTTTTCCCGGGGAGTACTCGATACGAGCAGTACTTC. This chain links TRBV29-1 with TRBJ2-7; D perhaps matches TRBD2 (5 bases). Trimming took 4 bases from V and 4 from J, leaving 20 bases between them. There are 15 residues in the CDR3. CDR1 and CDR2 from the germline V gene are SQVTM and ANQGSEA.

This chain joins TRBV7-9 and TRBJ2-7; D call uncertain. Germline CDR1 and CDR2: SEHNR and FQNEAQ (reference sequence). CDR3 length: 12 residues. V was clipped by 5 bases and J by 1 base, with 6 bases between them. CDR3 coding DNA: TGTGCCAGCAGCCCCCGGTCCTACGAGCAGTACTTC. This encodes CASSPRSYEQYF. Looking up the rest from reference TRBV7-9 and TRBJ2-7 gives the full variable domain: DTGVSQNPRHKITKRGQNVTFRCDPISEHNRLYWYRQTLGQGPEFLTYFQNEAQLEKSRLLSDRFSAERPKGSFSTLEIQRTEQGDSAMYLCASSPRSYEQYFGPGTRLTVT.

V usage is TRBV7-2 and J usage is TRBJ2-3, with 11 bases identical to TRBD2. The CDR3 sequence is 18 residues long. Trimming removed 3 bases from V and 0 bases from J; junction bases left unmatched: 8. In germline, CDR1 is SGHTA, CDR2 FQGNSA. The DNA for the CDR3 is TGTGCCAGCAGCTTCATAGCGGGGGGGATTCTTAGCACAGATACGCAGTATTTT. It is translated as CASSFIAGGILSTDTQYF.

V gene TRBV4-1 combines with J gene TRBJ1-1, with a weak D call TRBD1 (6 bases). Per germline, CDR1 MGHRA and CDR2 YSYEKL. V lost 4 bases, J lost 3 bases, and 15 bases lay in between. This CDR3 is built from 15 residues. The CDR3 is CASSREQGLDTEAFF. CDR3 nucleotide sequence: TGCGCCAGCAGCCGAGAACAGGGACTGGACACTGAAGCTTTCTTT.

The genes are TRBV5-4 and TRBJ2-7; TRBD1 agrees at 8 bases. The CDR3 is 15 amino acids. V was pared by 2 bases and J by 5 bases, with 9 bases of the junction left unmatched. CDR1 is SGHNT, CDR2 YYREEE, per germline (reference sequence). CDR3 in DNA: TGTGCCAGCAGCTTAGCCGGACAGGGAGGCAACGAGCAGTACTTC. This codes for CASSLAGQGGNEQYF. Full variable domain (rest looked up from reference TRBV5-4 and TRBJ2-7): ETGVTQSPTHLIKTRGQQVTLRCSSQSGHNTVSWYQQALGQGPQFIFQYYREEENGRGNFPPRFSGLQFPNYSSELNVNALELDDSALYLCASSLAGQGGNEQYFGPGTRLTVT.

V is TRBV13 and J is TRBJ1-4; TRBD1 aligns across 9 bases. Germline CDR1 reads PRHDT; CDR2 reads FYEKMQ (reference sequence). After removal of 5 bases from V and 8 bases from J, the junction contained 12 bases not matched to a gene. The CDR3 has 16 residues. CDR3 protein: CASSQQLGTGQEKLFF. In DNA form, the CDR3 reads TGTGCCAGCAGCCAACAATTGGGGACAGGGCAAGAAAAACTGTTTTTT.

V usage is TRBV5-1 and J usage is TRBJ1-5; D is possibly TRBD1 (5 bases). This CDR3 region has 15 residues. With 0 bases removed from V and 1 base from J, the gap between germline ends came to 8 bases. Germline CDR1 reads SGHRS; CDR2 reads YFSETQ. CDR3 sequence (DNA): TGCGCCAGCAGCTTGGGTAGGGACAGCAATCAGCCCCAGCATTTT. It encodes CASSLGRDSNQPQHF. Full variable domain (missing parts from reference TRBV5-1 and TRBJ1-5): KAGVTQTPRYLIKTRGQQVTLSCSPISGHRSVSWYQQTPGQGLQFLFEYFSETQRNKGNFPGRFSGRQFSNSRSEMNVSTLELGDSALYLCASSLGRDSNQPQHFGDGTRLSIL.

J is TRBJ2-1 and V is TRBV4-1; D possibly corresponds to TRBD2 (6 bases). The CDR3 consists of 15 residues. The V gene's germline CDR1 is MGHRA and CDR2 YSYEKL. Trimming pared 3 bases from V and 4 bases from J, leaving 13 bases between. The DNA of the CDR3 is TGCGCCAGCAGCCACTCGGGACTCGAATACAATGAGCAGTTCTTC. It codes for CASSHSGLEYNEQFF.

The V call is TRBV29-1, the J call TRBJ2-5; no clear D. V lost 6 bases, J lost 5 bases, and 19 bases lay in between. The germline V gene encodes CDR1 SQVTM and CDR2 ANQGSEA. The CDR3 consists of 14 residues. In nucleotides, the CDR3 is TGCAGCGTGCAAATACTGGGGTACGGGGAGACCCAGTACTTC. As protein: CSVQILGYGETQYF.

The chain links TRBV28 to TRBJ1-2, with D possibly matching TRBD1 (6 bases). Germline loops: CDR1 MDHEN, CDR2 SYDVKM. This CDR3 spans 15 amino acids. V lost 7 bases and J 2 bases, leaving 17 bases between the germline ends. In DNA form, the CDR3 reads TGTGCCAGCACTTCCAACAGGGAGGTCAACTATGGCTACACCTTC. It encodes CASTSNREVNYGYTF.

The gene calls are TRBV7-2 and TRBJ2-1; 11 nucleotides agree with TRBD2. J was trimmed by 8 bases and V by 1 base; bases with no gene match: 7. The germline CDR1 and CDR2 sequences are SGHTA and FQGNSA. This CDR3 is 16 amino acids long. The CDR3 coding sequence is TGTGCCAGCAGCTTAGGTAGCGGGGGGGCCTTCGATGAGCAGTTCTTC. Protein sequence: CASSLGSGGAFDEQFF.

For the CDR3, the DNA is TGTGCCAGCAGCCAACCGGCCCGGGCCTTAGAGGATGAGCAGTTCTTC. This codes for CASSQPARALEDEQFF. J is TRBJ2-1 and V is TRBV14, with no clear D. There are 16 residues in the CDR3. Deletions cut 2 bases from V and 8 bases from J, with 19 bases between. Germline V gene data show CDR1 as SGHDN and CDR2 as FVKESK.

The chain uses TRBV15 and TRBJ1-5; D gene ambiguous. Trimming took off 6 bases at V and 1 base at J, with 13 bases between the two ends. The CDR3 runs 15 residues. CDR1 and CDR2 from the germline V gene are LNHNV and YYDKDF (reference sequence). CDR3 DNA sequence: TGTGCCACCAGAACTGGCACAGACAGCAATCAGCCCCAGCATTTT. It translates to CATRTGTDSNQPQHF.

V gene TRBV4-1 combines with J gene TRBJ1-1; 9 bases map to TRBD1. The CDR3 sequence is 17 residues long. Trimming at V came to 0 bases and at J to 4 bases, leaving 9 bases not matched to a gene. CDR1 and CDR2 (germline): MGHRA, YSYEKL. CDR3 region: CASSQDRLGTGSTEAFF. CDR3 sequence (DNA): TGCGCCAGCAGCCAAGACAGATTAGGGACAGGGAGCACTGAAGCTTTCTTT.